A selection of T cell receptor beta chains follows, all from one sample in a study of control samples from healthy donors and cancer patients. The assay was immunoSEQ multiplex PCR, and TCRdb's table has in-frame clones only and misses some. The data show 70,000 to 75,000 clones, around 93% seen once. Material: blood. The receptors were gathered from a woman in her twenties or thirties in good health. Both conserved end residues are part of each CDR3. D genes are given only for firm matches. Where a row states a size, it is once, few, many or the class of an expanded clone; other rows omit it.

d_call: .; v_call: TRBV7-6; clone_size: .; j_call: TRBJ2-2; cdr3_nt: TGTGCCAGCAGCTTAGCTGGGACCGGGGAGCTGTTTTTT; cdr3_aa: CASSLAGTGELFF
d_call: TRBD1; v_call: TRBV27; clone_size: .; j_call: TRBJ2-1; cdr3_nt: TGTGCCAGCAGCGACACCGCGACAGGGGGCTGGGGTTACAATGAGCAGTTCTTC; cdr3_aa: CASSDTATGGWGYNEQFF
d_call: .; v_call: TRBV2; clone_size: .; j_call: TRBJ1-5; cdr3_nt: TGTGCCAGCACCCTGGACAGTGGTCAGCCCCAGCATTTT; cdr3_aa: CASTLDSGQPQHF
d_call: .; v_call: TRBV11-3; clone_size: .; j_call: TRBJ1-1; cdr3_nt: TGTGCCAGCAGCTTAACGGCAAACACTGAAGCTTTCTTT; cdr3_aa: CASSLTANTEAFF
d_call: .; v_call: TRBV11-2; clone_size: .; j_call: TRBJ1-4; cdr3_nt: TGTGCCAGCAGCTATGACAAAGCAACTAATGAAAAACTGTTTTTT; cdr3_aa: CASSYDKATNEKLFF
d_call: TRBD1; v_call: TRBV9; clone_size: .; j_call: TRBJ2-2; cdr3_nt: TGTGCCAGCAGCGCGCCTACCGGGACAGGGGTGACCGGGGAGCTGTTTTTT; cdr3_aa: CASSAPTGTGVTGELFF
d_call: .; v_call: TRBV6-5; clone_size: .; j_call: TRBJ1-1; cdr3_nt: TGTGCCAGCAGTTACTCCTTAGGAGCGAACACTGAAGCTTTCTTT; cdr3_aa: CASSYSLGANTEAFF
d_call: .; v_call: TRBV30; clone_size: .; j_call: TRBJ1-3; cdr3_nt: TGTGCGGGTACCCACGGGCTCATGACGATGAACACCATATATTTT; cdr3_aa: CAGTHGLMTMNTIYF
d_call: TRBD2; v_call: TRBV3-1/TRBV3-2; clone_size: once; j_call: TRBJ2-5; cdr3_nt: TGTGCCAGCTCCGTGGTTAGGTTGCGGGGGGCGATCCAAGAGACCCAGTACTTC; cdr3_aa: CASSVVRLRGAIQETQYF
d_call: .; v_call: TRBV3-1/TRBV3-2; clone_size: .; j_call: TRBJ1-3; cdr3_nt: TGTGCCAGCAGTCTTGACTCCGGTGTTGGAAACACCATATATTTT; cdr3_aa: CASSLDSGVGNTIYF
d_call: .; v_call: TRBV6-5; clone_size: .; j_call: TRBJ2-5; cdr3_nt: TGTGCCAGCAGTACCCTAGCCACTAAAGAGACCCAGTACTTC; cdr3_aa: CASSTLATKETQYF
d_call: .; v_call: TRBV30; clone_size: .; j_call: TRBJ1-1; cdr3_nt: TGTGCCTGGAGTGTTCACAGGGACACTGAAGCTTTCTTT; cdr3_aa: CAWSVHRDTEAFF
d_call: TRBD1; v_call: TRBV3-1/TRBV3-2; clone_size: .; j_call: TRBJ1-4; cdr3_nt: TGTGCCAGCAGCCAAGAGGGACAGGTACTGTTTTTT; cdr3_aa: CASSQEGQVLFF
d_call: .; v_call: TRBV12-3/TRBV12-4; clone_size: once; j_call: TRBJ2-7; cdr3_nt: TGTGCCAGCAGTTTAGGGGGCAGCTACGAGCAGTACTTC; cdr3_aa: CASSLGGSYEQYF
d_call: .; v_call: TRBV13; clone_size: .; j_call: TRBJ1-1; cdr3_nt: TGTGCCAGCAGAATGGGGGGTCGCCTCTCGGGGACTGAAGCTTTCTTT; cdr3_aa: CASRMGGRLSGTEAFF
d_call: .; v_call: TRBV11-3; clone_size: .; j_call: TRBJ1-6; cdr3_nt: TGTGCCAGCAGTTTAGGGGATTCACCCCTCCACTTT; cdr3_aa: CASSLGDSPLHF
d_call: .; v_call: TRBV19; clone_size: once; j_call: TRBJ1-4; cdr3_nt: TGTGCCAGTAGTCGGCAGATTAATGAAAAACTGTTTTTT; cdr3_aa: CASSRQINEKLFF
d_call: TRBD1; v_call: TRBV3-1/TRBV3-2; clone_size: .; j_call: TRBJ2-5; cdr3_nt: TGTGCCAGCAGCCAGATGACAGGGATGAGTGAGACCCAGTACTTC; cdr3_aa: CASSQMTGMSETQYF
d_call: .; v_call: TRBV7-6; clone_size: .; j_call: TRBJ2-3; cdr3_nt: TGTGCCAGCAGCTCCGATGGTTATAACACAGATACGCAGTATTTT; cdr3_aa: CASSSDGYNTDTQYF
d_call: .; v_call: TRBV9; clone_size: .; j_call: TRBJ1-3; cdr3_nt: TGTGCCAGCAGCGACAGCTCTGGAAACACCATATATTTT; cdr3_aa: CASSDSSGNTIYF
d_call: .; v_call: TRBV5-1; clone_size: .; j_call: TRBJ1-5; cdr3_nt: TGCGCCAGCAGCTTGACCCCCGGGAATAGCAATCAGCCCCAGCATTTT; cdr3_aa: CASSLTPGNSNQPQHF
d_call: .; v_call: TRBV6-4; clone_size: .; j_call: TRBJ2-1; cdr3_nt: TGTGCCAGCAGTGTAGGGGGTCCTTACAATGAGCAGTTCTTC; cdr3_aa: CASSVGGPYNEQFF
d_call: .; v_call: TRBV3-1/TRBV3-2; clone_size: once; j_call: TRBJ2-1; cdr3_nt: TGTGCCAGCAGCCAACAGGGGGAGGTGGGTGAGCAGTTCTTC; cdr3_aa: CASSQQGEVGEQFF
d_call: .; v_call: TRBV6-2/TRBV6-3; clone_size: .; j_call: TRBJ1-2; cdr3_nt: TGTGCCAGCAGTGTTTGGTATGGCTACACCTTC; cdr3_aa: CASSVWYGYTF
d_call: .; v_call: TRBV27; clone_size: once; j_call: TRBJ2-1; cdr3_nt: TGTGCCAGCAGTTTAACCGGCGGCAATGAGCAGTTCTTC; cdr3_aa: CASSLTGGNEQFF
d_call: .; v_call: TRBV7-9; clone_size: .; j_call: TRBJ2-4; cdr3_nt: TGTGCCAGCAGCTTAGCGCATGGGGGAAACATTCAGTACTTC; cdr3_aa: CASSLAHGGNIQYF
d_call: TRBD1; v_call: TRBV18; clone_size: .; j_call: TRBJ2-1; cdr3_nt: TGTGCCAGCTCGGACAGGAGCTCCTACAATGAGCAGTTCTTC; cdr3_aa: CASSDRSSYNEQFF
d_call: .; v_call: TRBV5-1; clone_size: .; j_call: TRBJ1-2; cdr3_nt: TGCGCCAGCAGCCTCTCAAGCGCCGCCGCTAACTATGGCTACACCTTC; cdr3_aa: CASSLSSAAANYGYTF
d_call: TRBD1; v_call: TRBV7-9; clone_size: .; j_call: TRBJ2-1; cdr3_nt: TGTGCCAGCAGCTTAGGACAGGGGGATTACAATGAGCAGTTCTTC; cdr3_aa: CASSLGQGDYNEQFF
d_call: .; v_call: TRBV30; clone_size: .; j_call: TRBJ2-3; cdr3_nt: TGTGCCTGGAGTGAGAGGGGCTTCACAGATACGCAGTATTTT; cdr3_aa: CAWSERGFTDTQYF
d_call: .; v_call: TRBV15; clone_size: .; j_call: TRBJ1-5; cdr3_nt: TGTGCCATCAGCCCCTGGGCGGCCAGCAATCAGCCCCAGCATTTT; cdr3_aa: CAISPWAASNQPQHF
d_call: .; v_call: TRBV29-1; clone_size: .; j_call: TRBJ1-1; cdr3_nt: TGCAGCGTTGAAGATCTTTTCCTCCGGGCGAATGAAGCTTTCTTT; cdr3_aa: CSVEDLFLRANEAFF
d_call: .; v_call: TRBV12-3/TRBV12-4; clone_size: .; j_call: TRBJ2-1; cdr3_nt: TGTGCCAGCAGTCTGGGCGGAGCGGATGAGCAGTTCTTC; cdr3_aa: CASSLGGADEQFF
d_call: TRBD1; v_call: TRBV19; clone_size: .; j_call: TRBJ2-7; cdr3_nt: TGTGCCAGTAGTATCGGGACAGGCTCCTACGAGCAGTACTTC; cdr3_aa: CASSIGTGSYEQYF
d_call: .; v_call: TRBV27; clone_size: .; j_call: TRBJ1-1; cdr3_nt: TGTGCCAGCAGTGTAATGGGTCTGGATGAAGCTTTCTTT; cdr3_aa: CASSVMGLDEAFF
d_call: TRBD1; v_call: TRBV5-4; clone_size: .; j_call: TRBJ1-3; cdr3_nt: TGTGCCAGCAGCCTGACAGGGGGCTCTGGAAACACCATATATTTT; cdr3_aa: CASSLTGGSGNTIYF
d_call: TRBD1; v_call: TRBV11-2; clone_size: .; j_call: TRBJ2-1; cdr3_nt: TGTGCCAGCAGCTTAGAAGTACAGGGGGCTGGGTATGAGCAGTTCTTC; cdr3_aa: CASSLEVQGAGYEQFF